This is a list of T cell receptor beta chains from one sample in a study of blood T cell repertoires in COVID-19. Clones were read by immunoSEQ multiplex PCR, and TCRdb kept only the in-frame ones, dropping some. The sample records about 170,000 clones, roughly 83% being singletons. Sequenced input: PBMCs or T cells enriched from blood (not recorded which). The receptors derive from a woman between 45 and 65 years old who had recovered from COVID-19. The CDR3 runs from the conserved cysteine through the conserved F or W. The D gene is left open where the match is weak. Size is stated for part of the rows, as once, few or many counts, or as a class when the clone is expanded.

V	length	D	J	size	DNA	CDR3
TRBV5-1	16	TRBD1	TRBJ1-1	NA	TGCGCCAGCAGCCCCGGGACAGGCCCCATGAACACTGAAGCTTTCTTT	CASSPGTGPMNTEAFF
TRBV2	15	NA	TRBJ2-2	NA	TGTGCCAGCAGTCCACAGGGAGCGAACACCGGGGAGCTGTTTTTT	CASSPQGANTGELFF
TRBV7-3	12	TRBD1	TRBJ2-3	NA	TGTGCCAGCAGCACACAGGGGGATACGCAGTATTTT	CASSTQGDTQYF
TRBV7-3	15	NA	TRBJ1-2	once	TGTGCCAGCAGCCCCGGACTTGGACAGTCCTATGGCTACACCTTC	CASSPGLGQSYGYTF
TRBV12-3/TRBV12-4	13	NA	TRBJ1-2	NA	TGTGCCAGCAGTTTCGAGGGGGTCTATGGCTACACCTTC	CASSFEGVYGYTF
TRBV10-3	13	NA	TRBJ1-1	NA	TGTGCCATCAGTGAGTGGCAGGGTGATGAAGCTTTCTTT	CAISEWQGDEAFF
TRBV11-3	19	TRBD1	TRBJ2-3	NA	TGTGCCAGCAGCTTGAACCACATCACAGGGGGCTCTCTCACAGATACGCAGTATTTT	CASSLNHITGGSLTDTQYF
TRBV27	13	NA	TRBJ2-5	NA	TGTGCCAGCAGTTCCCAGGGCCAAGAGACCCAGTACTTC	CASSSQGQETQYF
TRBV4-1	13	NA	TRBJ1-1	NA	TGCGCCAGCAGCCCTGTGTCGGGTACTGAAGCTTTCTTT	CASSPVSGTEAFF
TRBV19	16	TRBD2	TRBJ2-1	NA	TGTGCCAGTAGTATGATAGCGGGAGGGCGGGAGAATGAGCAGTTCTTC	CASSMIAGGRENEQFF
TRBV4-1	11	NA	TRBJ2-3	NA	TGCGCCAGCAGCGCTGCCGGGGGGCCCCATTTT	CASSAAGGPHF
TRBV30	14	NA	TRBJ1-2	NA	TGTGCCTGGAAAGCTCAGGCCGGGGGATATGGCTACACCTTC	CAWKAQAGGYGYTF
TRBV30	13	NA	TRBJ2-3	NA	TGTGCCTGGAGTGCGACAGGGAGGCCGACGCAGTATTTT	CAWSATGRPTQYF
TRBV19	13	NA	TRBJ1-6	NA	TGTGCCAGTAGTATCGGGGTGAATTCACCCCTCCACTTT	CASSIGVNSPLHF
TRBV9	12	NA	TRBJ1-5	NA	TGTGCCAGCAGCGCGGAGGGTCAGCCCCAGCATTTT	CASSAEGQPQHF
TRBV3-1/TRBV3-2	15	TRBD1	TRBJ1-2	NA	TGTGCCAGCAGCCAAAGGACAGGTCCTAACTATGGCTACACCTTC	CASSQRTGPNYGYTF
TRBV2	14	TRBD1	TRBJ1-1	NA	TGTGCCAGCAGGGCCCCAGGGGGCGGGACTGAAGCTTTCTTT	CASRAPGGGTEAFF
TRBV2	16	TRBD1	TRBJ1-2	NA	TGTGCCAACCAAGGGACAGCGGCGGGAGGTAACTATGGCTACACCTTC	CANQGTAAGGNYGYTF
TRBV27	14	NA	TRBJ1-1	NA	TGTGAGAGGGGGTTCTCACGGGTGAACACTGAAGCTTTCTTT	CERGFSRVNTEAFF
TRBV14	16	TRBD1	TRBJ1-1	NA	TGTGCCAGCAGTCCACAGGACAGGGTGGTGAGGACTGAAGCTTTCTTT	CASSPQDRVVRTEAFF
TRBV7-9	15	NA	TRBJ1-2	NA	TGTGCCAGCAGCTCCAGCGCCAGGGGCCTCTATGGCTACACCTTC	CASSSSARGLYGYTF
TRBV12-3/TRBV12-4	13	NA	TRBJ1-5	few	TGTGCCAGCAGTGGACAGACCAATCAGCCCCAGCATTTT	CASSGQTNQPQHF
TRBV10-3	14	NA	TRBJ1-2	NA	TGTGCCATCCGTTCGACTGGGTTTAACTATGGCTACACCTTC	CAIRSTGFNYGYTF
TRBV11-2	17	TRBD2	TRBJ2-3	many	TGTGCCAGCAGCCCCCATGGGGCGGGAGGTGGGACAGATACGCAGTATTTT	CASSPHGAGGGTDTQYF
TRBV4-3	16	NA	TRBJ2-1	NA	TGCGCCAGCAGCCAAGGGGGGCACCAGCTGTGGAATGAGCAGTTCTTC	CASSQGGHQLWNEQFF
TRBV4-1	17	TRBD1	TRBJ1-5	NA	TGCGCCAGCAGCCTCCTAGTCGGGCAGGGGGCGAATCAGCCCCAGCATTTT	CASSLLVGQGANQPQHF
TRBV5-4	16	TRBD1	TRBJ1-5	NA	TGTGCCAGCAGCTTGGGGGGGACAGGGGGCGGACAGCCCCAGCATTTT	CASSLGGTGGGQPQHF
TRBV13	15	TRBD1	TRBJ1-1	NA	TGTGCCAGCCCTTACAGGGGCCGGATGAACACTGAAGCTTTCTTT	CASPYRGRMNTEAFF
TRBV9	14	NA	TRBJ2-2	NA	TGTGCCAGCAGCACATGGACTCCACACGGGGAGCTGTTTTTT	CASSTWTPHGELFF
TRBV6-5	15	NA	TRBJ1-1	NA	TGTGCCAGCATCCTCACCGGGTATTCGAACACTGAAGCTTTCTTT	CASILTGYSNTEAFF
TRBV12-3/TRBV12-4	12	NA	TRBJ1-1	NA	TGTGCCGGACGGGCGGGGTCGAGTGAAGCTTTCTTT	CAGRAGSSEAFF
TRBV4-2	15	NA	TRBJ1-5	many	TGTGCCAGCAGCCAAGGACAGAATAGCAATCAGCCCCAGCATTTT	CASSQGQNSNQPQHF
TRBV7-3	13	NA	TRBJ1-1	NA	TGTGCCAGCAGCCCCCCCACAGGGAAGACAGCTTTCTTT	CASSPPTGKTAFF
TRBV27	13	NA	TRBJ2-3	NA	TGTGCCAGCAGTCGTCTAGAGGCAGATACGCAGTATTTT	CASSRLEADTQYF
TRBV19	15	NA	TRBJ1-1	NA	TGTGCCAGTAGTATCGTACACACCATGAACACTGAAGCTTTCTTT	CASSIVHTMNTEAFF
TRBV11-2	15	TRBD1	TRBJ1-2	NA	TGTGCCAGCAGCTTCCGAGACAGGGGGAGCTATGGCTACACCTTC	CASSFRDRGSYGYTF
TRBV7-2	15	TRBD2	TRBJ2-3	NA	TGTGCCAGCAGCTTAGAGGGACTAGCAGGATATACGCAGTATTTT	CASSLEGLAGYTQYF
TRBV5-1	16	TRBD2	TRBJ2-3	NA	TGCGCCAGCAGCTTGGAGGCGCGGGGGGTAACAGATACGCAGTATTTT	CASSLEARGVTDTQYF
TRBV18	17	TRBD1	TRBJ1-1	NA	TGTGCCAGCTCACCACCGACAGGGGGCTCTGAAAACACTGAAGCTTTCTTT	CASSPPTGGSENTEAFF
TRBV28	15	NA	TRBJ1-1	NA	TGTGCCAGCAGGCGAAGCGGGGGGATGAACACTGAAGCTTTCTTT	CASRRSGGMNTEAFF
TRBV25-1	16	TRBD1	TRBJ1-6	few	TGTGCCAGCAGAACCGGACAGGGGGCGCGGAATTCACCCCTCCACTTT	CASRTGQGARNSPLHF
TRBV29-1	14	NA	TRBJ1-2	NA	TGCAGCGTTCATCCGAGAGACAGCAACTATGGCTACACCTTC	CSVHPRDSNYGYTF
TRBV15	15	NA	TRBJ2-1	NA	TGTGCCACCAGCAGTAAAGACAACTCCTACAATGAGCAGTTCTTC	CATSSKDNSYNEQFF
TRBV3-1/TRBV3-2	15	NA	TRBJ1-1	NA	TGTGCCAGCAGTATAGCGGGACTCAGGAACACTGAAGCTTTCTTT	CASSIAGLRNTEAFF
TRBV6-5	14	TRBD1	TRBJ2-2	once	TGTGCCAGCAGCTCAGGGGGCGCGGTCGGGGAGCTGTTTTTT	CASSSGGAVGELFF
TRBV12-3/TRBV12-4	13	NA	TRBJ1-3	few	TGTGCCAGCAGTTTCGGACACGCCAACACCATATATTTT	CASSFGHANTIYF
TRBV5-6	19	NA	TRBJ1-6	NA	TGTGCCAGCAGCTTGGCACAGGTAGGGGAACTGATGATGGGTCCACCCCTCCACTTT	CASSLAQVGELMMGPPLHF
TRBV28	14	NA	TRBJ1-6	few	TGTGCCAGTCAACGTGGGCAGGGGTGGTCACCCCTCCACTTT	CASQRGQGWSPLHF
TRBV9	11	NA	TRBJ1-1	NA	TGTGCCAGCAGCGGTGCGGGTGAAGCTTTCTTT	CASSGAGEAFF
TRBV4-1	12	NA	TRBJ1-4	NA	TGCGCCAGCAGCCAAGTTAGCGAAAAACTGTTTTTT	CASSQVSEKLFF
TRBV7-2	14	TRBD1	TRBJ1-3	once	TGTGCCAGCACACGAGGGGGCGCGGGAAACACCATATATTTT	CASTRGGAGNTIYF
TRBV6-4	14	NA	TRBJ2-2	NA	TGTGCCAGCACCCCGACGGGGGGCTCCGGGGAGCTGTTTTTT	CASTPTGGSGELFF
TRBV4-3	13	TRBD1	TRBJ1-2	once	TGCGCCAGCGGACAGGGGCCTGGGTATGGCTACACCTTC	CASGQGPGYGYTF
TRBV19	14	NA	TRBJ1-2	NA	TGTGCCAGTATTGACGGACAGAATTCTTATGGCTACACCTTC	CASIDGQNSYGYTF
TRBV27	15	TRBD1	TRBJ1-2	NA	TGTGCCAGCAGTTTGACAGGGGTGGGTATCTATGGCTACACCTTC	CASSLTGVGIYGYTF
TRBV30	11	TRBD1	TRBJ2-5	NA	TGTGCCTGGGCGGGACAGGGAGCCCAGTACTTC	CAWAGQGAQYF
TRBV9	14	TRBD1	TRBJ2-2	once	TGTGCCAGCATGACAGGGACCAACACCGGGGAGCTGTTTTTT	CASMTGTNTGELFF
TRBV9	12	NA	TRBJ2-5	NA	TGTGCCAGCAGCGCCATTACCGGGATCCAGTACTTC	CASSAITGIQYF
TRBV4-1	13	NA	TRBJ1-2	NA	TGCGCCAGCAGCCCACAGCTCTCCTATGGCTACACCTTC	CASSPQLSYGYTF
TRBV24-1	13	NA	TRBJ1-3	NA	TGTGCCACCAGTGATTTGAACAGGGACACCATATATTTT	CATSDLNRDTIYF